Listed here are 25 T cell receptor beta chains from one sample, sequenced in a study of STAT5B mutations in CD4+ large granular lymphocyte leukemia. The repertoire was sequenced with immunoSEQ multiplex PCR; TCRdb's copy has only in-frame clones and lacks some. The table lists some 21,000 clones, around 75% of them singletons. Sequencing was carried out using CD4+ T cells from blood buffy coats. These receptors came from a human donor in good health.

The chain uses TRBV27 and TRBJ2-4; D not resolved. Trimming took 4 bases from V and 0 from J, leaving 10 bases between them. The CDR3 has 15 amino acids. Germline lookup yields CDR1 MNHEY and CDR2 SMNVEV (reference sequence). CDR3 residues: CASSSVRLAKNIQYF. The CDR3 DNA follows: TGTGCCAGCAGTTCCGTCCGATTAGCCAAAAACATTCAGTACTTC.

This clone was counted a few times. This chain joins TRBV19 and TRBJ2-7; 8 nucleotides line up with TRBD2. Germline values: CDR1 LNHDA, CDR2 SQIVND (reference sequence). The CDR3 consists of 14 residues. Unmatched junction bases numbered 5, after V lost 4 bases and J lost 3 bases. CDR3 nucleotide sequence: TGTGCCAGTAGTACGCCGGGGGGGGTCTACGAGCAGTACTTC. It codes for CASSTPGGVYEQYF.

The chain joins TRBV5-1 to TRBJ1-3; 10 bases line up with TRBD1. V shed 4 bases and J 0 bases; nucleotides not matched to a gene: 13. The CDR3 totals 19 residues. The V gene's germline CDR1 is SGHRS and CDR2 YFSETQ. In nucleotides, the CDR3 is TGCGCCAGCAGCGCCGCGACAGGGGGCCCTACAATCTCTGGAAACACCATATATTTT. Translating gives CASSAATGGPTISGNTIYF.

In its sample, this clone was seen a few times. The rearrangement joins TRBV5-1 to TRBJ2-1; D is perhaps TRBD2 (6 bases). The CDR3 covers 14 residues. V dropped 3 bases and J dropped 6 bases, with 13 bases sitting between them. Germline loops: CDR1 SGHRS, CDR2 YFSETQ. CDR3 DNA sequence: TGCGCCAGCAGCTCGGGACTTCCATTCAATGAGCAGTTCTTC. Its protein product is CASSSGLPFNEQFF.

A few counts support this clone. The rearrangement joins TRBV19 to TRBJ1-5; TRBD1 is a possible D gene (5 bases). The CDR3 totals 13 residues. Germline V gene data show CDR1 as LNHDA and CDR2 as SQIVND (reference sequence). Deletions cut 6 bases from V and 2 bases from J, with 8 bases between. The CDR3 here is CASRLQGNQPQHF. The DNA of the CDR3 is TGTGCCAGTAGGCTACAGGGCAATCAGCCCCAGCATTTT.

The chain is built from TRBV27 and TRBJ2-2, with 7 bases identical to TRBD2. J was trimmed by 0 bases and V by 2 bases; bases with no gene match: 12. This CDR3 spans 19 amino acids. In germline, CDR1 is MNHEY, CDR2 SMNVEV (reference sequence). CDR3 sequence (DNA): TGTGCCAGCAGTTTAGAGGCCGTTTGGGGAGGGGCGAACACCGGGGAGCTGTTTTTT. It encodes CASSLEAVWGGANTGELFF.

The chain employs TRBV7-2 and TRBJ2-3; D unresolved. Trimming left V 3 bases short and J 0 bases short, with 1 base between. CDR3 length equals 12 residues. The germline CDR1 and CDR2 sequences are SGHTA and FQGNSA. The CDR3: CASSFSTDTQYF. Written as DNA, the CDR3 is TGTGCCAGCAGCTTTAGCACAGATACGCAGTATTTT.

This chain uses TRBV4-1 with TRBJ1-2; no reliable D call. Germline-derived CDR1 and CDR2 are MGHRA and YSYEKL. The CDR3 is made up of 13 amino acids. V lost 0 bases, J lost 8 bases, and 10 bases lay in between. The CDR3 spells CASSQEASAGYTF. The DNA of the CDR3 is TGCGCCAGCAGCCAAGAGGCCAGTGCGGGCTACACCTTC.

The rearrangement joins TRBV7-2 to TRBJ1-6, with D tentatively TRBD1 (5 bases). This CDR3 has 15 residues. V was shortened by 0 bases and J by 10 bases, with 13 bases between the two germline ends. Germline CDR1 and CDR2: SGHTA and FQGNSA. The CDR3 coding sequence is TGTGCCAGCAGCTTAGCGAGTGGGGCAGGGTCACCCCTCCACTTT. This encodes CASSLASGAGSPLHF.

The gene calls are TRBV7-9 and TRBJ1-5; 10 bases align to TRBD1. Germline loops: CDR1 SEHNR, CDR2 FQNEAQ (reference sequence). The CDR3 covers 16 residues. V dropped 4 bases and J dropped 5; count of bases not matched to a gene: 8. The DNA of the CDR3 is TGTGCCAGCAGCTCAAACCGACAGGGGGCGCATCAGCCCCAGCATTTT. Its translation is CASSSNRQGAHQPQHF.

The chain recombines TRBV5-1 with TRBJ2-1; D may be TRBD2 (6 bases). Trimming cost V 0 bases and J 1 base, with 8 bases left between them. The CDR3 consists of 15 residues. CDR1 SGHRS and CDR2 YFSETQ come from the germline V gene. The CDR3 nucleotides are TGCGCCAGCAGCTTGGAACTAGCATCCTACAATGAGCAGTTCTTC. Protein: CASSLELASYNEQFF.

This chain connects TRBV7-6 to TRBJ2-5; D gene ambiguous. Per germline, CDR1 SGHVS and CDR2 FNYEAQ. This CDR3 comprises 12 residues. V lost 3 bases, J lost 4 bases, and 6 bases lay in between. The CDR3 spells CASSFPLETQYF. The CDR3 DNA follows: TGTGCCAGCAGCTTCCCCTTAGAGACCCAGTACTTC. The full variable domain, its missing parts supplied by reference TRBV7-6 and TRBJ2-5, is GAGVSQSPRYKVTKRGQDVALRCDPISGHVSLYWYRQALGQGPEFLTYFNYEAQQDKSGLPNDRFSAERPEGSISTLTIQRTEQRDSAMYRCASSFPLETQYFGPGTRLLVL.

The V gene is TRBV5-6, the J gene TRBJ2-1; TRBD1 matches 9 bases. Germline CDR1 reads SGHDT; CDR2 reads YYEEEE. The J segment lost 12 bases and the V segment lost 4 bases, leaving 8 bases of the junction unmatched. This CDR3 region has 13 residues. CDR3 DNA: TGTGCCAGCAGCATGGGACAGGGACTCGGGCAGTTCTTC. Its translation: CASSMGQGLGQFF.

The chain couples TRBV6-5 to TRBJ1-3, with a possible D match to TRBD1 (6 bases). Germline V gives CDR1 MNHEY, CDR2 SVGAGI. Between the trimmed V and J ends, which lost 2 bases and 3 bases, there was a span of 11 bases. This CDR3 is 15 amino acids long. The CDR3 region is CASSYEGGIGNTIYF. The CDR3, as DNA: TGTGCCAGCAGTTACGAGGGGGGAATTGGAAACACCATATATTTT.

V gene TRBV2 combines with J gene TRBJ1-2; D uncertain. The V gene lost 2 bases and the J gene lost 8 bases, with 9 bases spanning the gap. Per germline, CDR1 SNHLY and CDR2 FYNNEI. CDR3 size: 12 residues. In DNA, the CDR3 is TGTGCCAGCAGTGAAATGGTGGGAGGCTACACCTTC. Translated: CASSEMVGGYTF.

The rearrangement uses TRBV5-3 and TRBJ2-1; 8 positions agree with TRBD1. TRBV5-3 is flagged as an ORF with uncertain function. The CDR3 runs 14 residues. Unmatched junction bases numbered 8, after V lost 4 bases and J lost 8 bases. The CDR3 DNA sequence: TGTGCCAGAAGCCCTCTCAGGGGGCGGGATGAGCAGTTCTTC. Its protein is CARSPLRGRDEQFF.

This chain joins TRBV27 and TRBJ1-5, with D uncertain. This CDR3 has 15 amino acids. Trimming removed 0 bases from V and 4 bases from J, with 10 bases in between. CDR1 is MNHEY, CDR2 SMNVEV, per germline (reference sequence). The CDR3 is CASSLSYFGNQPQHF. The CDR3 DNA sequence: TGTGCCAGCAGTTTATCCTATTTTGGGAATCAGCCCCAGCATTTT.

This clone was detected a few times. V is TRBV5-1 and J is TRBJ1-1; 9 bases are a match to TRBD1. CDR1 and CDR2 (germline): SGHRS, YFSETQ. The V segment lost 1 base and the J segment 6 bases; nucleotides outside the gene matches: 4. CDR3 size: 14 residues. CDR3 sequence: CASSLMDRGAEAFF. The CDR3 DNA sequence: TGCGCCAGCAGCTTGATGGACAGGGGAGCTGAAGCTTTCTTT. Full variable domain (missing parts from reference TRBV5-1 and TRBJ1-1): KAGVTQTPRYLIKTRGQQVTLSCSPISGHRSVSWYQQTPGQGLQFLFEYFSETQRNKGNFPGRFSGRQFSNSRSEMNVSTLELGDSALYLCASSLMDRGAEAFFGQGTRLTVV.

The V call is TRBV6-5, the J call TRBJ2-1; D is possibly TRBD2 (5 bases). This CDR3 has 14 amino acids. V lost 6 bases, J lost 15 bases, and 24 bases lay in between. Germline V gives CDR1 MNHEY, CDR2 SVGAGI. The CDR3 DNA follows: TGTGCCAGCAGCCCATCAATGGCCGGAGGCTTCACGTTCTTC. This translates into CASSPSMAGGFTFF.

The J gene is TRBJ2-1, the V gene TRBV29-1; D unresolved. The CDR3 covers 13 residues. Germline assignment: CDR1 SQVTM and CDR2 ANQGSEA. V was pared by 3 bases and J by 2 bases, with 8 bases between. The CDR3, as DNA: TGCAGCGTTGATATCTTTGCCTACAATGAGCAGTTCTTC. This gives the protein CSVDIFAYNEQFF.

This clone was detected only a few times. This CDR3 is CASSSVTGELFF. CDR3 nucleotide sequence: TGTGCCAGCAGCTCGGTTACCGGGGAGCTGTTTTTT. The chain employs TRBV5-6 and TRBJ2-2; D is unresolved. The CDR3 is made up of 12 amino acids. The V end lost 3 bases, the J end lost 5 bases, and 5 bases lay between the germline ends. Germline assignment: CDR1 SGHDT and CDR2 YYEEEE.

The chain carries TRBV28 and TRBJ2-7; 7 nucleotides agree with TRBD1. The germline V gene has CDR1 MDHEN and CDR2 SYDVKM. The CDR3 is made up of 14 amino acids. The junction had 9 bases not matched to a gene; V was cut back by 5 bases and J by 5 bases. The chain's CDR3 is CASSTATGFHEQYF. DNA for the CDR3: TGTGCCAGCAGTACCGCGACAGGGTTCCACGAGCAGTACTTC.

The V and J genes are TRBV19 and TRBJ2-1; 13 nucleotides agree with TRBD2. The CDR3 length is 15 residues. Germline CDR1 is LNHDA and CDR2 is SQIVND (reference sequence). J lost 9 bases, V lost 6 bases, and 8 bases had no gene match. The CDR3 nucleotides read TGTGCCAGTAGGGGTTGGACTAGCGGGAGTGGTGAGCAGTTCTTC. It is translated as CASRGWTSGSGEQFF.

The chain links TRBV6-5 to TRBJ2-7; TRBD1 or TRBD2 may be the D gene (5 bases each). Trimming pared 2 bases from V and 3 bases from J, leaving 14 bases between. The CDR3 covers 15 residues. Germline V CDR1 and CDR2: MNHEY, SVGAGI. The CDR3 is CASSYRERGVYEQYF. For the CDR3, the DNA is TGTGCCAGCAGTTACCGCGAGCGAGGGGTCTACGAGCAGTACTTC.

CDR3 sequence: CATGHSTTEAFF. The CDR3 bases are TGCGCCACGGGACACAGTACCACTGAAGCTTTCTTT. The rearrangement joins TRBV10-2 to TRBJ1-1; D perhaps matches TRBD1 (6 bases). The CDR3 runs 12 residues. Germline V gives CDR1 WSHSY, CDR2 SAAADI. V was clipped by 10 bases and J by 4 bases, with 13 bases between them.